The rows below give T cell receptor beta chains drawn from one sample of a study of shared clonotypes between healthy human individuals. The repertoire was sequenced with immunoSEQ multiplex PCR; TCRdb's copy has only in-frame clones and lacks some. Altogether millions of clones are present, 95% being singletons, with the ten largest covering 0.1% to 0.15%. Material: naive CD4+ T cells sorted from blood. Receptor source: a man between 18 and 29 years old in good health. Both conserved end residues are part of each CDR3. D genes are given only for firm matches. A clone size is listed for some rows: how often the clone was seen (once, few, many), or a class if it is expanded.

j_call clone_size d_call v_call cdr3_aa cdr3_nt
TRBJ1-1 - - TRBV4-3 CASSQEVGNTEAFF TGCGCCAGCAGCCAAGAAGTCGGGAACACTGAAGCTTTCTTT
TRBJ2-7 - - TRBV9 CASSVATGNAYEQYF TGTGCCAGCAGCGTAGCGACAGGTAACGCCTACGAGCAGTACTTC
TRBJ1-6 - - TRBV2 CASRGGRNNSPLHF TGTGCCAGCAGGGGGGGACGTAATAATTCACCCCTCCACTTT
TRBJ1-1 once - TRBV4-2 CASSQGGKGGTEAFF TGTGCCAGCAGCCAAGGGGGGAAGGGAGGCACTGAAGCTTTCTTT
TRBJ2-2 - - TRBV10-1 CASRSGRNTGELFF TGCGCCAGCAGGTCGGGACGGAACACCGGGGAGCTGTTTTTT
TRBJ1-1 - TRBD1 TRBV5-1 CASSLVYRGRTEAFF TGCGCCAGCAGCTTGGTGTATAGGGGGCGAACTGAAGCTTTCTTT
TRBJ1-1 - - TRBV5-6 CASSSTTGVAFF TGTGCCAGCAGCTCTACCACAGGTGTAGCTTTCTTT
TRBJ2-7 - TRBD2 TRBV7-8 CASSLSGIAGSTYEQYF TGTGCCAGCAGCTTATCGGGTATAGCGGGTTCCACTTACGAGCAGTACTTC
TRBJ2-7 - - TRBV9 CASSTKTGSYEQYF TGTGCCAGCAGCACCAAGACTGGCTCCTACGAGCAGTACTTC
TRBJ2-7 - - TRBV7-2 CASSLAGGQRSSYEQYF TGTGCCAGCAGCTTAGCAGGGGGACAAAGGAGCTCCTACGAGCAGTACTTC
TRBJ2-2 once TRBD1 TRBV5-1 CASSSRQGGSTGELFF TGCGCCAGCAGCTCCAGACAGGGTGGTAGCACCGGGGAGCTGTTTTTT
TRBJ1-1 - - TRBV2 CASSEKGGWPEAFF TGTGCCAGCAGTGAAAAAGGAGGGTGGCCTGAAGCTTTCTTT
TRBJ1-1 - - TRBV10-3 CAISGGRSLTEAFF TGTGCCATCAGCGGTGGACGATCCCTCACTGAAGCTTTCTTT
TRBJ1-3 - - TRBV7-6 CASSLPFGQSSGNTIYF TGTGCCAGCAGCTTACCTTTCGGCCAATCCTCTGGAAACACCATATATTTT
TRBJ2-3 - - TRBV5-6 CASSSTRGGTQYF TGTGCCAGCAGCTCTACCAGGGGGGGTACGCAGTATTTT
TRBJ1-2 - TRBD1 TRBV20-1 CSATGDYGYTF TGCAGTGCCACAGGGGACTATGGCTACACCTTC
TRBJ2-5 once TRBD1 TRBV5-4 CASSGTGGQETQYF TGTGCCAGCAGCGGGACAGGGGGGCAAGAGACCCAGTACTTC
TRBJ1-6 - - TRBV2 CASREGKSSYNSPLHF TGTGCCAGCAGGGAGGGGAAGAGCTCCTATAATTCACCCCTCCACTTT
TRBJ2-2 few - TRBV6-6 CASSYSDRNTGELFF TGTGCCAGCAGTTACTCTGACAGGAACACCGGGGAGCTGTTTTTT
TRBJ2-7 - TRBD2 TRBV6-5 CASRPSGSYEQYF TGTGCCAGCAGGCCTAGCGGGAGCTACGAGCAGTACTTC
TRBJ1-1 - - TRBV5-1 CASSQSTQNTEAFF TGCGCCAGCAGCCAAAGCACACAGAACACTGAAGCTTTCTTT
TRBJ1-2 - - TRBV19 CASSPQEGNYGYTF TGTGCCAGTAGCCCCCAGGAAGGGAACTATGGCTACACCTTC
TRBJ2-1 - - TRBV7-2 CASSLGDYGFNEQFF TGTGCCAGCAGCTTAGGAGATTACGGGTTTAATGAGCAGTTCTTC
TRBJ1-2 - - TRBV25-1 CASSEVRQPNYGYTF TGTGCCAGTAGTGAAGTCCGACAGCCAAACTATGGCTACACCTTC
TRBJ2-1 - - TRBV5-8 CASRLDLRDEQFF TGTGCCAGCAGATTAGACCTTCGGGATGAGCAGTTCTTC
TRBJ2-5 - TRBD2 TRBV7-9 CASSLGSGTSGPETQYF TGTGCCAGCAGCTTAGGCTCCGGGACTAGCGGGCCAGAGACCCAGTACTTC
TRBJ2-5 - TRBD1 TRBV6-5 CASSSGQGQETQYF TGTGCCAGCAGTTCTGGACAGGGTCAAGAGACCCAGTACTTC
TRBJ2-7 - - TRBV28 CASSARYEQYF TGTGCCAGCAGTGCCCGTTACGAGCAGTACTTC
TRBJ2-3 once TRBD2 TRBV18 CASSPILAGDTQYF TGTGCCAGCTCACCAATCCTAGCGGGAGATACGCAGTATTTT
TRBJ2-5 - TRBD1 TRBV18 CASSPGTEQETQYF TGTGCCAGCTCACCCGGGACAGAACAAGAGACCCAGTACTTC
TRBJ1-6 - - TRBV13 CASSSRDWSSYNSPLHF TGTGCCAGCAGCAGCCGGGACTGGAGCTCCTATAATTCACCCCTCCACTTT
TRBJ2-7 - - TRBV9 CASSPRQATMHEQYF TGTGCCAGCAGCCCACGACAGGCGACCATGCACGAGCAGTACTTC
TRBJ2-6 once TRBD1 TRBV10-2 CASSGQGRGANVLTF TGCGCCAGCAGTGGACAGGGGCGTGGGGCCAACGTCCTGACTTTC
TRBJ2-2 few TRBD2 TRBV2 CASTGTSGSPGELFF TGTGCCAGCACAGGGACTAGCGGGAGTCCCGGGGAGCTGTTTTTT
TRBJ1-1 - - TRBV5-1 CASSLVAVPLNTEAFF TGCGCCAGCAGCTTGGTGGCAGTTCCTTTGAACACTGAAGCTTTCTTT
TRBJ2-3 - TRBD2 TRBV18 CASRTSVGTDTQYF TGTGCCTCCAGAACTAGCGTCGGCACAGATACGCAGTATTTT
TRBJ2-7 once - TRBV7-2 CASSLGSYEQYF TGTGCCAGCAGCTTAGGTTCCTACGAGCAGTACTTC
TRBJ1-2 - - TRBV6-6 CASSPRDGYTF TGTGCCAGCAGTCCGAGGGATGGCTACACCTTC
TRBJ2-1 - TRBD2 TRBV27 CASSSSGGLRQFF TGTGCCAGCAGTTCATCGGGGGGGCTGAGGCAGTTCTTC
TRBJ2-7 - - TRBV11-3 CASSLAGRSSYEQYF TGTGCCAGCAGCTTGGCGGGGCGTTCGTCGTACGAGCAGTACTTC
TRBJ2-1 - TRBD1 TRBV9 CASSGAGTGVMDEQFF TGTGCCAGCAGCGGCGCGGGGACAGGGGTAATGGATGAGCAGTTCTTC
TRBJ1-4 - - TRBV19 CASSPVDRQEEKLFF TGTGCCAGTAGTCCTGTGGATCGGCAGGAAGAAAAACTGTTTTTT
TRBJ1-2 - TRBD1 TRBV6-5 CASSNAGTGLRYTF TGTGCCAGCAGTAATGCCGGGACAGGGCTTCGCTACACCTTC
TRBJ2-5 - TRBD2 TRBV9 CASSTREGGGRETQYF TGTGCCAGCAGCACCCGGGAGGGAGGGGGGCGTGAGACCCAGTACTTC
TRBJ2-7 - TRBD1 TRBV18 CASSPDRSRYEQYF TGTGCCAGCTCACCGGACAGGTCCCGCTACGAGCAGTACTTC
TRBJ2-7 - - TRBV27 CASTPTRGLSYEQYF TGTGCCAGCACCCCGACGAGAGGCTTGTCCTACGAGCAGTACTTC
TRBJ2-7 - - TRBV9 CASSVDWGPYEQYF TGTGCCAGCAGCGTAGATTGGGGCCCCTACGAGCAGTACTTC
TRBJ2-2 - - TRBV25-1 CASSVSGVRDTGELFF TGTGCCAGCAGCGTATCGGGGGTTCGGGACACCGGGGAGCTGTTTTTT
TRBJ2-6 - - TRBV30 CAWSVLGVTSLSGANVLTF TGTGCCTGGAGTGTACTGGGGGTAACTAGCCTTTCTGGGGCCAACGTCCTGACTTTC
TRBJ2-2 - TRBD1 TRBV13 CASSFAGGVSTGELFF TGTGCCAGCAGCTTCGCAGGGGGCGTAAGCACCGGGGAGCTGTTTTTT
TRBJ2-3 - - TRBV10-3 CAISAVRASSTDTQYF TGTGCCATCAGCGCCGTACGAGCGTCAAGCACAGATACGCAGTATTTT
TRBJ2-6 - - TRBV6-1 CASSENQGAGANVLTF TGTGCCAGCAGTGAAAATCAAGGGGCAGGGGCCAACGTCCTGACTTTC
TRBJ1-2 - TRBD1 TRBV30 CAWRSQGAGGYTF TGTGCCTGGAGGAGCCAGGGGGCTGGTGGCTACACCTTC
TRBJ2-7 - - TRBV10-3 CAISESDFPNYEQYF TGTGCCATCAGTGAAAGTGATTTCCCCAACTACGAGCAGTACTTC
TRBJ2-3 - - TRBV5-1 CASSVFRDKDTQYF TGCGCCAGCAGCGTCTTCCGGGACAAGGATACGCAGTATTTT
TRBJ1-4 - - TRBV6-4 CASSPEPGHKVFF TGTGCCAGCAGTCCCGAACCGGGACATAAGGTGTTTTTT
TRBJ1-5 - - TRBV10-3 CAISGGRGTQPQHF TGTGCCATCAGCGGGGGTAGGGGAACTCAGCCCCAGCATTTT
TRBJ2-7 - - TRBV18 CASSPSQGFPYEQYF TGTGCCAGCTCACCATCCCAGGGGTTCCCCTACGAGCAGTACTTC
TRBJ1-3 - - TRBV9 CASSVGSSGNTIYF TGTGCCAGCAGCGTAGGCAGCTCTGGAAACACCATATATTTT